This TCR beta chain was documented in a study of T-cell reconstitution after alpha-beta-depleted transplantation in children. Study-level points and caveats: A year post-transplant, T-cell counts and diversity derived mostly from newly produced T cells.

V was pared by 3 bases and J by 5 bases, with 17 bases between. The CDR3 covers 15 residues. Germline V gene sequence: CDR1 KGHSH, CDR2 LQKENI. Remarks on this clonotype: What it recognizes is unknown.

Unique molecular identifiers were used to barcode this TCRbeta library. Each CDR3 protein is one row after TCRdb ran MiXCR on the PCR reads. The sample holds about 310,000 distinct CDR3 sequences, approximately 23% seen once. This TCR was sampled from a male patient between 10 and 17 years old who had a stem cell transplant for acute lymphoblastic leukemia, so the T cells may come from the graft donor. The source material was PBMCs, mostly from graft donor cells, sampled 180 days after TCRalphabeta/CD19-depleted stem cell transplant. The rearrangement links TRBV18 to TRBJ2-7, with a possible D match to TRBD2 (6 bases). The CDR3 nucleotides read TGTGCCAGCTCACCGCGGGGACCGTCTCTCCACGAGCAGTACTTC. It translates to CASSPRGPSLHEQYF.